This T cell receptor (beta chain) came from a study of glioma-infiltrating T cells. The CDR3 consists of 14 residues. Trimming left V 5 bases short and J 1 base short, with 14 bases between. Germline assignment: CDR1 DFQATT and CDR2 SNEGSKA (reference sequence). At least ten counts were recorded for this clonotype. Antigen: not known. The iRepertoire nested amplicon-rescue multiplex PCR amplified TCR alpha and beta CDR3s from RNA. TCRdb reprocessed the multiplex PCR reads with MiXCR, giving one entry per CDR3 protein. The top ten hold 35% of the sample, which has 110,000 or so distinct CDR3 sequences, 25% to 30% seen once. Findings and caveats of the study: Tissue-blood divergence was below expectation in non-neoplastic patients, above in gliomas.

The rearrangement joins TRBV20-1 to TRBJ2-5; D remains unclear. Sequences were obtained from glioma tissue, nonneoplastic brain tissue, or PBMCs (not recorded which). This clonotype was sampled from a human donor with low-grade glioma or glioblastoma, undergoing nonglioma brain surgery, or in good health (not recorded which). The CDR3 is CSAGKPTTQETQYF. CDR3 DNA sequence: TGCAGTGCTGGAAAGCCGACGACCCAAGAGACCCAGTACTTC.